This is a list of T cell receptor beta chains from one sample in a study of blood T cells in healthy people across ages. TCRdb re-derived calls from the 5' RACE reads in MiXCR, one entry per CDR3 protein. The sample lists hundreds of thousands of distinct CDR3 sequences; roughly 24% were seen once. These data also featured in a second study, about T cells of mothers and their children.

Sequenced: blood. Receptors were obtained from a boy between 10 and 17 years old in good health. The CDR3 runs from the conserved cysteine through the conserved F or W. The D gene is left open where the match is weak. Clone size is stated in some rows and not others, as once, few, many or a class when expanded.

v_gene	abundance	j_gene	len	d_gene	CDR3aa	CDR3nt
TRBV20-1	-	TRBJ2-4	21	TRBD2	CSARDRRRGVLAGGPKNIQYF	TGCAGTGCTAGAGATCGGCGGCGAGGGGTGCTAGCGGGGGGGCCCAAAAACATTCAGTACTTC
TRBV20-1	-	TRBJ1-5	16	-	CSARDMEHNSNQPRHF	TGCAGTGCTAGAGATATGGAACACAATAGCAATCAGCCCCGGCATTTT
TRBV28	many	TRBJ2-2	14	-	CASNLDGDTGELFF	TGTGCCAGCAACCTCGACGGGGACACCGGGGAGCTGTTTTTT
TRBV20-1	few	TRBJ1-4	16	TRBD1	CSARDLGQGATEKLFF	TGCAGTGCTAGAGATCTCGGTCAGGGGGCGACTGAAAAACTGTTTTTT
TRBV7-9	few	TRBJ1-4	16	-	CASSLRQTQGNEKLFF	TGTGCCAGCAGCTTACGCCAGACCCAAGGGAATGAAAAACTGTTTTTT
TRBV6-6	few	TRBJ1-2	15	-	CASIVNPRAFYGYTF	TGTGCCAGCATAGTGAATCCCCGCGCCTTCTATGGCTACACCTTC
TRBV10-3	-	TRBJ2-1	14	TRBD1	CAISERQGKNEHFF	TGTGCCATCAGTGAGCGACAGGGTAAAAATGAGCATTTCTTC
TRBV6-1	few	TRBJ1-2	13	-	CASSERGVYGYTF	TGTGCCAGCAGTGAGAGAGGGGTCTATGGCTACACCTTC
TRBV13	-	TRBJ2-7	16	-	CASSFGRGLSSYEQYF	TGTGCCAGCAGCTTTGGCAGGGGCTTGAGCTCCTACGAGCAGTACTTC
TRBV19	few	TRBJ2-5	14	-	CASSKTPGRETQYF	TGTGCCAGTAGCAAGACTCCGGGGCGAGAGACCCAGTACTTC
TRBV6-1	-	TRBJ2-1	18	TRBD1	CASSEEGAGPSSYNEQFF	TGTGCCAGCAGTGAAGAGGGGGCGGGCCCGAGCTCCTACAATGAGCAGTTCTTC
TRBV5-1	many	TRBJ1-1	13	-	CASSLALGTEAFF	TGCGCCAGCAGCTTGGCCCTTGGTACTGAAGCTTTCTTT
TRBV7-2	few	TRBJ2-3	15	-	CASSFRWTSTDTQYF	TGTGCCAGCAGCTTTCGATGGACGAGCACAGATACGCAGTATTTT
TRBV6-1	few	TRBJ1-4	13	-	CASSATPREKLFF	TGTGCCAGCAGTGCTACCCCAAGGGAAAAACTGTTTTTT
TRBV30	few	TRBJ1-2	12	TRBD1	CAWIDRDHGYTF	TGTGCCTGGATCGACAGGGACCATGGCTACACCTTC
TRBV20-1	many	TRBJ2-6	14	-	CSAPSMSGANVLTF	TGCAGTGCTCCCTCGATGTCCGGGGCCAACGTCCTGACTTTC
TRBV28	once	TRBJ2-1	16	TRBD2	CASSLDTGGSYNEQFF	TGTGCCAGCAGTTTAGATACGGGGGGATCCTACAATGAGCAGTTCTTC
TRBV6-6	few	TRBJ2-3	16	TRBD1	CASKSRTGDVPDTQYF	TGTGCCAGCAAATCGCGGACAGGGGATGTCCCAGATACGCAGTATTTT
TRBV3-1	-	TRBJ1-1	12	-	CASSRVSAEAFF	TGTGCCAGCAGCCGGGTATCTGCTGAAGCTTTCTTT
TRBV6-5	-	TRBJ2-7	12	-	CASSYSEGPSVF	TGTGCCAGCAGTTACTCGGAGGGGCCATCAGTGTTC
TRBV12-3/TRBV12-4	few	TRBJ2-1	15	TRBD2	CASTQIAGGYNEQFF	TGTGCCAGCACCCAGATAGCGGGGGGGTACAATGAGCAGTTCTTC
TRBV6-6	-	TRBJ1-5	14	TRBD1	CASSPQGDDQPQHF	TGTGCCAGCAGTCCCCAGGGGGACGATCAGCCCCAGCATTTT
TRBV30	-	TRBJ1-1	12	TRBD1	CAGQGMNTEAFF	TGTGCCGGACAGGGAATGAACACTGAAGCTTTCTTT
TRBV15	-	TRBJ1-4	13	-	CATSRGNAETLFF	TGTGCCACCAGCAGAGGGAACGCGGAAACACTGTTTTTT
TRBV28	many	TRBJ2-2	13	-	CASNGATPGELFF	TGTGCCAGCAATGGGGCGACGCCCGGGGAGCTGTTTTTT
TRBV3-1	few	TRBJ2-7	14	-	CASSQAYGGNEQYF	TGTGCCAGCAGCCAAGCCTACGGGGGCAACGAGCAGTACTTC
TRBV5-1	-	TRBJ2-5	14	-	CASSLGRTQETQYF	TGCGCCAGCAGCTTGGGCCGGACGCAAGAGACCCAGTACTTC
TRBV7-3	few	TRBJ2-7	14	-	CASSPQQGSNEQYF	TGTGCCAGCAGCCCTCAACAGGGAAGCAACGAGCAGTACTTC
TRBV11-2	-	TRBJ2-7	15	TRBD1	CASSPQQGALPEQYF	TGTGCCAGCAGCCCACAACAGGGGGCTCTCCCGGAGCAGTACTTC
TRBV20-1	-	TRBJ2-3	15	TRBD2	CSARPGTSGVPTQYF	TGCAGTGCTAGACCCGGGACTAGCGGGGTACCTACGCAGTATTTT
TRBV2	-	TRBJ1-1	12	-	CASSEQTSRAFF	TGTGCCAGCAGTGAACAGACCAGTCGAGCTTTCTTT
TRBV27	few	TRBJ1-4	17	-	CASSLSLGDGSNEKLFF	TGTGCCAGCAGTTTATCTTTAGGGGACGGTTCTAATGAAAAACTGTTTTTT